The 22 T cell receptor beta chains below all came from one sample that was sequenced in a study of spatial heterogeneity in lung cancer. TCRdb itself ran the 5' RACE reads through MiXCR, one entry per CDR3 protein. The sample lists 85,000 to 100,000 distinct CDR3 sequences; 12% were seen once. Sample time point: sample taken at primary tumor resection. Unsorted samples of tumor, nontumor lung or frozen PBMC had their whole RNA sequenced. This specimen was PBMCs, taken at surgery. These receptors all stem from a male donor with early-stage non-small cell lung cancer.

This clonotype was found a few times. The genes are TRBV15 and TRBJ2-2, with unresolved D. The CDR3 has 14 residues. The germline CDR1 and CDR2 sequences are LNHNV and YYDKDF (reference sequence). The V end was cut by 0 bases, the J end by 8 bases, with 10 bases between. The CDR3 loop reads CATSRDLRDGELFF. CDR3 nucleotide sequence: TGTGCCACCAGCAGAGATCTTAGAGATGGGGAGCTGTTTTTT. Variable domain in full (rest from reference TRBV15 and TRBJ2-2): DAMVIQNPRYQVTQFGKPVTLSCSQTLNHNVMYWYQQKSSQAPKLLFHYYDKDFNNEADTPDNFQSRRPNTSFCFLDIRSPGLGDTAMYLCATSRDLRDGELFFGEGSRLTVL.

In its sample, this clonotype was seen a few times. This chain uses TRBV6-2 or TRBV6-3 with TRBJ2-2; 11 bases line up with TRBD2. Looked up from germline, CDR1 is MNHEY and CDR2 is SVGEGT. The CDR3 covers 17 residues. V lost 0 bases, J lost 1 base, and 1 base stayed unmatched. CDR3 DNA sequence: TGTGCCAGCAGTTACTCCGGACTAGCGGGGAACACCGGGGAGCTGTTTTTT. Its protein product is CASSYSGLAGNTGELFF.

The chain employs TRBV12-3 or TRBV12-4 and TRBJ2-2; 8 bases are shared with TRBD1. V lost 6 bases to trimming and J lost 4 bases; unmatched junction nucleotides: 7. This CDR3 has 15 residues. The CDR3 nucleotides are TGTGCCAGCAGCACGACAGGGGTTTTCACCGGGGAGCTGTTTTTT. Translating gives CASSTTGVFTGELFF.

The V call is TRBV29-1, the J call TRBJ1-1, with TRBD1 as a possible D gene (6 bases). Per the germline V gene, CDR1 is SQVTM and CDR2 is ANQGSEA. The V and J ends lost 5 bases and 2 bases respectively, with 15 bases between them. CDR3 size: 14 residues. This chain's CDR3 is CSVRRDTQNTEAFF. In DNA, the CDR3 is TGCAGCGTTAGGCGGGACACCCAAAACACTGAAGCTTTCTTT.

The chain is built from TRBV6-2 or TRBV6-3 and TRBJ1-2; 8 nucleotides agree with TRBD1. The CDR3 has 14 residues. Losses at the gene ends were 7 bases for V and 8 bases for J; bases not matched to a gene: 12. Germline V gene lookup returns CDR1 MNHEY and CDR2 SVGEGT. The CDR3 coding sequence is TGTGCCAGCACCACGTCAGGGGGCTCGCGGGGCTACACCTTC. It is translated as CASTTSGGSRGYTF.

This clonotype was counted between two and nine times. The J gene is TRBJ2-1, the V gene TRBV7-2, with D hard to call. V lost 1 base and J 0 bases, leaving 16 bases between the germline ends. The germline V gene encodes CDR1 SGHTA and CDR2 FQGNSA. The CDR3 spans 18 residues. Here the CDR3 reads CASSLVPLGQSSYNEQFF. The DNA of the CDR3 is TGTGCCAGCAGCTTAGTTCCCCTGGGCCAGAGCTCCTACAATGAGCAGTTCTTC.

The sample holds a few counts of this clonotype. The chain's CDR3 is CAISQDPDTDTQYF. The DNA of the CDR3 is TGTGCCATCAGCCAAGACCCCGACACAGATACGCAGTATTTT. The chain employs TRBV10-3 and TRBJ2-3; no firm D call. The V end lost 6 bases, the J end lost 2 bases, and 12 bases lay between the germline ends. The CDR3 totals 14 residues. From germline, CDR1 is ENHRY and CDR2 SYGVKD.

The genes are TRBV6-5 and TRBJ2-7; the match to TRBD1 covers 10 bases. After removal of 6 bases from V and 3 bases from J, the junction contained 8 bases not matched to a gene. Germline CDR1 and CDR2: MNHEY and SVGAGI. CDR3 length: 15 residues. CDR3 amino acids: CASRLDRGLFYEQYF. CDR3 bases: TGTGCCAGCAGGCTAGACAGGGGGCTTTTCTACGAGCAGTACTTC.

This clonotype was detected only a few times. V gene TRBV5-1 combines with J gene TRBJ1-1; D is unclear. Trimming removed 5 bases from V and 4 bases from J, with 9 bases in between. CDR1 and CDR2 (germline): SGHRS, YFSETQ. CDR3 size: 12 residues. For the CDR3, the DNA is TGCGCCAGCAGTCCGGACGGCACTGAAGCTTTCTTT. Translation: CASSPDGTEAFF.

V usage is TRBV7-9 and J usage is TRBJ2-7; either TRBD1 or TRBD2 may supply D (5 bases each). V was cut by 3 bases and J by 7 bases, with 16 bases left in between. CDR3 length: 14 residues. The germline CDR1 and CDR2 sequences are SEHNR and FQNEAQ (reference sequence). This chain's CDR3 is CASSLSGGSGEQYF. CDR3 DNA sequence: TGTGCCAGCAGCTTGAGTGGGGGAAGTGGGGAGCAGTACTTC.

This clonotype was seen a few times. V and J are TRBV4-1 and TRBJ1-5; tentative D call: TRBD1 (6 bases). The CDR3 length is 15 residues. The V gene's germline CDR1 is MGHRA and CDR2 YSYEKL. Trimming cost V 0 bases and J 6 bases, with 12 bases left between them. DNA for the CDR3: TGCGCCAGCAGCCAAGAGGAGGGGGGCGGTCAGCCCCAGCATTTT. This sequence encodes CASSQEEGGGQPQHF.

The chain recombines TRBV7-6 with TRBJ2-5; D gene ambiguous. The CDR3 runs to 16 residues. V lost 5 bases and J lost 4, with 20 bases in between. Germline V gene lookup returns CDR1 SGHVS and CDR2 FNYEAQ. The CDR3 is CASSQKGSRARETQYF. CDR3 DNA sequence: TGTGCCAGCAGCCAAAAAGGTTCCCGGGCCCGAGAGACCCAGTACTTC.

This clonotype has a count of ten or more. The rearrangement links TRBV11-2 to TRBJ1-5; D gene uncertain. Germline V gives CDR1 SGHAT, CDR2 FQNNGV. The CDR3 contains 13 residues. The germline V and J ends were trimmed by 4 bases and 1 base, with 5 bases remaining between them. CDR3 residues: CASSSSSNQPQHF. For the CDR3, the DNA is TGTGCCAGCAGCTCATCAAGCAATCAGCCCCAGCATTTT.

This clonotype was detected ten times or more. This CDR3 reads CASSSYRGRDSHNEQFF. Written as DNA, the CDR3 is TGTGCCAGCAGCTCCTATAGAGGGCGGGACAGTCACAATGAGCAGTTCTTC. The V gene is TRBV7-2, the J gene TRBJ2-1; TRBD1 might be the D (7 bases). Trimming took off 4 bases at V and 5 bases at J, with 21 bases between the two ends. The CDR3 has 17 amino acids. Germline CDR1 SGHTA, CDR2 FQGNSA.

The chain employs TRBV7-2 and TRBJ2-3; D call uncertain. The CDR3 is 8 residues long. With 7 bases removed from V and 9 bases from J, the gap between germline ends came to 2 bases. Per germline, CDR1 SGHTA and CDR2 FQGNSA. CDR3 loop: CASNTQYF. The DNA of the CDR3 is TGTGCCAGCAACACGCAGTATTTT.

This clonotype has only a few counts. The rearrangement links TRBV7-2 to TRBJ2-3, with 7 bases fitting TRBD2. The CDR3 runs to 15 residues. CDR1 SGHTA and CDR2 FQGNSA come from the germline V gene. The trim removed 6 bases at V and 3 bases at J, leaving 9 bases unmatched. The DNA of the CDR3 is TGTGCCAGCAGTCCACCGGGACTATTAACAGATACGCAGTATTTT. Protein product: CASSPPGLLTDTQYF.

This clonotype has a handful of counts. This chain links TRBV7-2 with TRBJ1-4; D remains unclear. Trimming removed 5 bases from V and 8 bases from J, with 15 bases in between. The CDR3 runs to 14 residues. CDR1 and CDR2 from the germline V gene are SGHTA and FQGNSA. CDR3 DNA sequence: TGTGCCAGCAGCCCCAGTTTGGCGTACGAAAAACTGTTTTTT. Its translation is CASSPSLAYEKLFF.

This clonotype occurred a few times. The chain combines TRBV18 with TRBJ1-1; tentative D call: TRBD1 (5 bases). Trimming removed 2 bases from V and 4 bases from J, with 26 bases in between. Germline V gene lookup returns CDR1 KGHSH and CDR2 LQKENI. CDR3 size: 19 residues. The CDR3 loop reads CASSPYQYGAGLDFTEAFF. Here the CDR3 DNA reads TGTGCCAGCTCACCATACCAATACGGGGCAGGGTTGGATTTCACTGAAGCTTTCTTT.

This chain joins TRBV11-1 and TRBJ2-5; no clear D. The germline CDR1 and CDR2 sequences are SGHAT and FQDESV (reference sequence). Trimming stripped 5 bases from V and 8 bases from J, with 12 bases between. This CDR3 contains 12 residues. This CDR3 is CASSKDVVTQYF. The CDR3 bases are TGTGCCAGCAGCAAGGACGTCGTCACCCAGTACTTC.

The chain has TRBV7-2 and TRBJ2-3; D perhaps matches TRBD2 (5 bases). The CDR3 runs to 15 residues. Trimming shortened V by 1 base and J by 0 bases, and 8 bases separated the two germline ends. Germline V gene data show CDR1 as SGHTA and CDR2 as FQGNSA. CDR3 sequence reads: CASSLGLASTDTQYF. DNA of the CDR3: TGTGCCAGCAGCTTAGGGTTAGCGAGCACAGATACGCAGTATTTT.

This clonotype was detected only a few times. The CDR3 loop reads CASSLVTNTEAFF. The CDR3 nucleotides are TGTGCCAGCAGCTTAGTTACAAACACTGAAGCTTTCTTT. The chain couples TRBV7-2 to TRBJ1-1; D uncertain. Trimming left V 1 base short and J 2 bases short, with 5 bases between. CDR1 and CDR2 (germline): SGHTA, FQGNSA. The CDR3 is made up of 13 amino acids.

The V and J genes are TRBV6-1 and TRBJ2-6; 8 bases agree with TRBD1. In germline, CDR1 is MNHNS, CDR2 SASEGT. V shed 6 bases, J shed 4 bases, and the junction held 5 bases outside the gene matches. The CDR3 runs 15 residues. The CDR3 nucleotides read TGTGCCAGCAGCAACAGGGGGGCAGGGGCCAACGTCCTGACTTTC. Translation gives CASSNRGAGANVLTF.